One and the same sample provided the 25 T cell receptor beta chains below, sequenced in a study of identical twins. TCRdb recomputed calls from the 5' RACE reads with MiXCR, one row per CDR3 protein. The sample carries approximately 250,000 distinct CDR3 sequences, roughly 7.1% recorded once. The sample also formed part of further work on T cells expressing NK-cell markers.

Sequences were obtained from CD8+ T cells sorted from blood. The origin of the receptors is a woman between 18 and 29 years old in good health.

This clonotype was detected many times. V usage is TRBV7-2 and J usage is TRBJ2-7; possibly TRBD2 for D (5 bases). The length of the CDR3 is 15 residues. The V gene's germline CDR1 is SGHTA and CDR2 FQGNSA. V lost 1 base to trimming and J lost 5 bases, with 15 bases between them. CDR3 coding DNA: TGTGCCAGCAGCTTAGTTTCACTTTTTAGCGACGAGCAGTACTTC. Protein sequence: CASSLVSLFSDEQYF.

CDR3 amino acids: CASSEGDRGDKDGYTF. Here the CDR3 DNA reads TGTGCCAGCAGTGAAGGAGATAGAGGGGATAAGGATGGCTACACCTTC. The chain combines TRBV2 with TRBJ1-2; weak D call: TRBD1 (5 bases). Trimming removed 1 base at V and 6 bases at J, with 18 bases between. Germline lookup yields CDR1 SNHLY and CDR2 FYNNEI. This CDR3 comprises 16 residues.

This chain connects TRBV7-9 to TRBJ2-7; TRBD1 agrees at 10 bases. Germline V gives CDR1 SEHNR, CDR2 FQNEAQ (reference sequence). This CDR3 is built from 15 residues. V was pared by 2 bases and J by 6 bases, with 7 bases of the junction left unmatched. The DNA of the CDR3 is TGTGCCAGCAGCTTATCAAAGGGGACAGGGGCCGAGCAGTACTTC. Translating gives CASSLSKGTGAEQYF.

This rearrangement joins TRBV3-1 to TRBJ1-4; the match to TRBD1 covers 7 bases. This CDR3 spans 16 amino acids. Trimming at V came to 1 base and at J to 7 bases, leaving 9 bases not matched to a gene. Germline lookup yields CDR1 LGHDT and CDR2 YNNKEL (reference sequence). CDR3 sequence: CASSQAAEGASEKLFF. CDR3 bases: TGTGCCAGCAGCCAAGCGGCTGAGGGGGCAAGTGAAAAACTGTTTTTT.

Here the CDR3 DNA reads TGTGCCAGCGCCAGCGGGGCCTCCTACAATGAGCAGTTCTTC. This translates into CASASGASYNEQFF. The chain recombines TRBV9 with TRBJ2-1; 7 bases match TRBD2. The germline V gene has CDR1 SGDLS and CDR2 YYNGEE. This CDR3 is built from 14 residues. V dropped 7 bases and J dropped 0; count of bases not matched to a gene: 4.

This clonotype was found many times. This sequence joins TRBV24-1 and TRBJ2-1; D not certain. The CDR3 is made up of 12 amino acids. The germline CDR1 and CDR2 sequences are KGHDR and SFDVKD. V shed 2 bases and J shed 11 bases, with 9 bases lying between them. The CDR3 loop is CATSDSWQKQFF. The CDR3 region has the DNA TGTGCCACCAGTGATTCGTGGCAGAAGCAGTTCTTC.

This clonotype has at least ten counts. In DNA form, the CDR3 reads TGCGCCAGCAGCCTCGACAGGGACACCGGGGAGCTGTTTTTT. Its translation: CASSLDRDTGELFF. The rearrangement joins TRBV5-1 to TRBJ2-2; 7 bases are a match to TRBD1. Germline V lookup: CDR1 SGHRS, CDR2 YFSETQ. With V trimmed by 4 bases and J by 3 bases, 3 bases remained unmatched. The CDR3 has 14 residues.

This clonotype was seen ten or more times. The V gene is TRBV7-6, the J gene TRBJ2-7; 9 bases align to TRBD2. Looked up from germline, CDR1 is SGHVS and CDR2 is FNYEAQ. The CDR3 is made up of 15 amino acids. Trimming removed 1 base from V and 5 bases from J; junction bases left unmatched: 6. The CDR3 nucleotides are TGTGCCAGCAGCTTAGGTAGCGGGAGAACCCACGAGCAGTACTTC. This translates into CASSLGSGRTHEQYF.

This clonotype was counted only a few times. This chain links TRBV3-1 with TRBJ2-3, with D perhaps matching TRBD2 (5 bases). Germline-derived CDR1 and CDR2 are LGHDT and YNNKEL (reference sequence). Trimming shortened V by 0 bases and J by 0 bases, and 13 bases separated the two germline ends. This CDR3 contains 17 residues. The CDR3 loop reads CASSQEARRTSTDTQYF. The CDR3 DNA reads TGTGCCAGCAGCCAAGAAGCCCGGCGGACTAGCACAGATACGCAGTATTTT.

The CDR3: CASGYSRDGGYTF. CDR3 nucleotide sequence: TGTGCCAGTGGATACTCCCGAGACGGTGGCTACACCTTC. The V gene is TRBV19, the J gene TRBJ1-2; D unresolved. With 8 bases removed from V and 7 bases from J, the gap between germline ends came to 17 bases. Germline loops: CDR1 LNHDA, CDR2 SQIVND (reference sequence). The CDR3 spans 13 residues.

This clonotype was counted many times. The genes are TRBV4-3 and TRBJ2-2, with TRBD2 matching 9 bases. Germline values: CDR1 LGHNA, CDR2 YSLEER. The CDR3 runs to 14 residues. V gave up 4 bases and J gave up 9 bases; unmatched junction bases: 6. In DNA form, the CDR3 reads TGCGCCAGCAGCCCTAACCTAGCGGGAAGGGAGCTGTTTTTT. As protein: CASSPNLAGRELFF.

This clonotype came up a few times. J is TRBJ1-4 and V is TRBV7-8; D is undetermined. This CDR3 is built from 15 residues. Trimming removed 5 bases from V and 8 bases from J, with 18 bases in between. Looked up from germline, CDR1 is SGHVS and CDR2 is FQNEAQ. CDR3: CASSAFGKGGEKLFF. The DNA for the CDR3 is TGTGCCAGCAGCGCATTCGGGAAAGGTGGAGAAAAACTGTTTTTT.

The chain is built from TRBV19 and TRBJ2-2; 7 nucleotides agree with TRBD2. This CDR3 spans 16 amino acids. Losses at the gene ends were 5 bases for V and 4 bases for J; bases not matched to a gene: 10. Germline lookup yields CDR1 LNHDA and CDR2 SQIVND (reference sequence). The CDR3 loop reads CASSAGGGSLTGELFF. The CDR3 bases are TGTGCCAGTAGTGCTGGTGGCGGGAGTCTCACCGGGGAGCTGTTTTTT. Complete variable domain (other parts from reference TRBV19 and TRBJ2-2): DGGITQSPKYLFRKEGQNVTLSCEQNLNHDAMYWYRQDPGQGLRLIYYSQIVNDFQKGDIAEGYSVSREKKESFPLTVTSAQKNPTAFYLCASSAGGGSLTGELFFGEGSRLTVL.

At least ten counts were recorded for this clonotype. The rearrangement links TRBV12-3 or TRBV12-4 to TRBJ2-7; 8 positions match TRBD1. Trimming at V came to 6 bases and at J to 6 bases, leaving 7 bases not matched to a gene. This CDR3 has 13 residues. For the CDR3, the DNA is TGTGCCAGCAGCTACGGAACAGGGGGCGAGCAGTACTTC. This gives the protein CASSYGTGGEQYF.

The sample holds many counts of this clonotype. V gene TRBV29-1 combines with J gene TRBJ2-7; 9 bases are a match to TRBD1. Losses at the gene ends were 6 bases for V and 1 base for J; bases not matched to a gene: 7. CDR3 length: 14 residues. CDR1 and CDR2 from the germline V gene are SQVTM and ANQGSEA. The CDR3 sequence is CSVEPTGGSYEQYF. CDR3 bases: TGCAGCGTAGAACCGACAGGGGGATCCTACGAGCAGTACTTC.

This clonotype was detected many times. This sequence joins TRBV7-8 and TRBJ2-7; TRBD1 matches at 8 bases. The V and J ends lost 8 bases and 2 bases, in that order; junction bases with no gene match: 14. CDR3 size: 16 residues. From germline, CDR1 is SGHVS and CDR2 FQNEAQ. CDR3 in amino acids: CASGLPDRGLPYEQYF. CDR3 DNA sequence: TGTGCCAGCGGTTTGCCCGACAGGGGCCTCCCCTACGAGCAGTACTTC.

The genes are TRBV7-8 and TRBJ2-2, with a weak D call TRBD1 (6 bases). Germline V gene sequence: CDR1 SGHVS, CDR2 FQNEAQ. Trimming shortened V by 1 base and J by 1 base, and 7 bases separated the two germline ends. The CDR3 has 15 amino acids. The CDR3, as DNA: TGTGCCAGCAGCTTAGAAGGGGGGAACACCGGGGAGCTGTTTTTT. Translating it yields CASSLEGGNTGELFF.

This clonotype turned up a few times. V and J are TRBV19 and TRBJ2-1, with 12 bases that match TRBD2. CDR3 length equals 18 residues. The ends lost 3 bases at V and 4 bases at J; junction bases unmatched: 10. Germline-derived CDR1 and CDR2 are LNHDA and SQIVND (reference sequence). DNA for the CDR3: TGTGCCAGTAGTATCTCGGGGGCTAGCGGGAGGGAATACAATGAGCAGTTCTTC. Its translation is CASSISGASGREYNEQFF.

The chain links TRBV19 to TRBJ1-6; TRBD1 aligns across 7 bases. The CDR3 runs 15 residues. The germline CDR1 and CDR2 sequences are LNHDA and SQIVND (reference sequence). J lost 4 bases, V lost 7 bases, and 7 bases had no gene match. CDR3 sequence reads: CASTATGIYNSPLHF. The CDR3 region has the DNA TGTGCCAGTACCGCGACAGGGATTTATAATTCACCCCTCCACTTT.

This clonotype has just a few counts. V and J are TRBV3-1 and TRBJ1-3; a weak D match, TRBD1 (5 bases). CDR1 is LGHDT and CDR2 is YNNKEL in the germline V gene (reference sequence). This CDR3 is 16 amino acids long. The germline V and J ends were trimmed by 1 base and 0 bases, with 10 bases remaining between them. The CDR3: CASSQVWGGSGNTIYF. The CDR3 DNA is TGTGCCAGCAGCCAAGTGTGGGGGGGCTCTGGAAACACCATATATTTT.

This chain joins TRBV7-2 and TRBJ2-1; D gene unclear. This CDR3 comprises 14 residues. The germline gives CDR1 SGHTA, CDR2 FQGNSA. V gave up 3 bases and J gave up 6 bases, with 12 bases separating them. In nucleotides, the CDR3 is TGTGCCAGCAGCTTGGTGCTTGTCGGCAATGAGCAGTTCTTC. It is translated as CASSLVLVGNEQFF.

This clonotype was recorded many times. The chain has TRBV14 and TRBJ2-4; D remains unclear. V lost 1 base, J lost 2 bases, and 9 bases lay in between. From germline, CDR1 is SGHDN and CDR2 FVKESK. CDR3 length: 15 amino acids. CDR3 amino acids: CASSQGWASKNIQYF. The CDR3 DNA reads as TGTGCCAGCAGCCAAGGCTGGGCTTCCAAAAACATTCAGTACTTC.

This clonotype has only a few counts. This rearrangement joins TRBV9 to TRBJ2-1, with 7 bases lining up with TRBD1. CDR3 length equals 17 residues. CDR1 and CDR2 (germline): SGDLS, YYNGEE. The trim removed 2 bases at V and 4 bases at J, leaving 12 bases unmatched. CDR3 DNA: TGTGCCAGCAGCGTCTCCTACACAGGGGCGGCGTACAATGAGCAGTTCTTC. It encodes CASSVSYTGAAYNEQFF.

V is TRBV5-6 and J is TRBJ2-6; D remains unclear. Trimming pared 3 bases from V and 9 bases from J, leaving 10 bases between. The CDR3 totals 13 residues. In germline, CDR1 is SGHDT, CDR2 YYEEEE. This CDR3 reads CASSSDRYNVLTF. Here the CDR3 DNA reads TGTGCCAGCAGCTCTGATCGTTACAACGTCCTGACTTTC.

This clonotype appeared many times. The chain joins TRBV9 to TRBJ1-2; 8 nucleotides line up with TRBD1. Per the germline V gene, CDR1 is SGDLS and CDR2 is YYNGEE. This CDR3 has 13 residues. After removal of 3 bases from V and 8 bases from J, the junction contained 6 bases not matched to a gene. Here the CDR3 reads CASSGRTGPGYTF. Here the CDR3 DNA reads TGTGCCAGCAGCGGACGGACAGGGCCCGGCTACACCTTC.